The rows below give T cell receptor beta chains drawn from one sample of a study of beta chain features in type 1 diabetes. Libraries were prepared by immunoSEQ multiplex PCR; TCRdb keeps only in-frame clonotypes and omits some of them. The sample has 600,000 to 700,000 clones, around an eighth seen once. Sequencing was performed on naive CD4+ T cells from blood. The receptors were sampled from a man aged 18 to 35 with type 1 diabetes. Each CDR3 is given with its conserved first and last residue. Fields, in order: CDR3 length, J gene, V gene, CDR3 protein.

length: 11; J: TRBJ2-7; V: TRBV5-4; CDR3: CASREGGEQYF
length: 14; J: TRBJ2-7; V: TRBV14; CDR3: CASSQDRDIYEQYF
length: 13; J: TRBJ1-2; V: TRBV27; CDR3: CASSPRVNYGYTF
length: 12; J: TRBJ2-2; V: TRBV29-1; CDR3: CSGGGHTGELFF
length: 13; J: TRBJ2-1; V: TRBV18; CDR3: CASSPQVDNEQFF
length: 17; J: TRBJ2-5; V: TRBV27; CDR3: CASSFSPSLAAQETQYF
length: 15; J: TRBJ2-7; V: TRBV25-1; CDR3: CASSDSVRGPYEQYF
length: 14; J: TRBJ1-4; V: TRBV4-2; CDR3: CASSEGSGREKLFF
length: 16; J: TRBJ2-7; V: TRBV7-9; CDR3: CASTETSGDVSYEQYF
length: 13; J: TRBJ1-2; V: TRBV29-1; CDR3: CSVDRQGNYGYTF
length: 15; J: TRBJ2-3; V: TRBV6-5; CDR3: CASSYSEVGWDTQYF
length: 15; J: TRBJ1-5; V: TRBV6-1; CDR3: CASSGTRTGGQPQHF
length: 15; J: TRBJ2-3; V: TRBV7-2; CDR3: CASSSPAVGTDTQYF
length: 14; J: TRBJ2-7; V: TRBV18; CDR3: CASSPPGQNYEQYF
length: 15; J: TRBJ2-7; V: TRBV7-9; CDR3: CASSPRYRENNEQYF
length: 13; J: TRBJ1-2; V: TRBV5-6; CDR3: CASSPGRGYGYTF
length: 18; J: TRBJ2-1; V: TRBV4-2; CDR3: CASSQVRAGDPSYNEQFF
length: 15; J: TRBJ2-6; V: TRBV27; CDR3: CASSPLMWVNFVLTF
length: 15; J: TRBJ2-3; V: TRBV18; CDR3: CASSPGTGRTDTQYF
length: 14; J: TRBJ2-3; V: TRBV4-1; CDR3: CASSQDFSVDTQYF
length: 14; J: TRBJ2-7; V: TRBV14; CDR3: CASSHRGHPYEQYF
length: 15; J: TRBJ2-2; V: TRBV18; CDR3: CASSTGQGNTGELFF
length: 14; J: TRBJ1-1; V: TRBV19; CDR3: CASSMGAWDTEAFF
length: 14; J: TRBJ2-3; V: TRBV6-5; CDR3: CASKVVLSTDTQYF
length: 16; J: TRBJ2-7; V: TRBV6-5; CDR3: CASSYSQGLSSYEQYF
length: 13; J: TRBJ1-1; V: TRBV6-1; CDR3: CASTLTGNTEAFF
length: 14; J: TRBJ2-5; V: TRBV27; CDR3: CASSPRGLGETQYF
length: 14; J: TRBJ1-2; V: TRBV19; CDR3: CASTSYWISYGYTF
length: 14; J: TRBJ1-1; V: TRBV6-1; CDR3: CASSRTTLNTEAFF
length: 15; J: TRBJ1-3; V: TRBV4-2; CDR3: CASSQDTSSGNTIYF
length: 14; J: TRBJ1-1; V: TRBV11-1; CDR3: CASSPTTQELGAFF
length: 15; J: TRBJ1-1; V: TRBV10-3; CDR3: CAISDLAQGNTEAFF
length: 12; J: TRBJ1-4; V: TRBV7-8; CDR3: CASSGGGEKLFF
length: 14; J: TRBJ1-1; V: TRBV30; CDR3: CAWSVQKGLAEAFF
length: 18; J: TRBJ2-1; V: TRBV5-1; CDR3: CASSLAPASGGAFNEQFF
length: 13; J: TRBJ1-2; V: TRBV10-3; CDR3: CAISENLNYGYTF
length: 16; J: TRBJ1-3; V: TRBV4-1; CDR3: CASSQVGGFFGNTIYF
length: 16; J: TRBJ2-5; V: TRBV10-3; CDR3: CAISAPDSTYQETQYF
length: 14; J: TRBJ1-1; V: TRBV11-2; CDR3: CASSLEEWGLRAFF
length: 14; J: TRBJ2-1; V: TRBV5-1; CDR3: CASSLAGSYNEQFF
length: 17; J: TRBJ2-3; V: TRBV9; CDR3: CASSVATRGTGPDTQYF
length: 15; J: TRBJ1-1; V: TRBV19; CDR3: CASSDVPGGPTEAFF
length: 15; J: TRBJ2-7; V: TRBV7-2; CDR3: CASSLDQAYSYEQYF
length: 16; J: TRBJ2-5; V: TRBV13; CDR3: CASSPAEAGGGRTQYF
length: 14; J: TRBJ1-2; V: TRBV7-2; CDR3: CASARGQGSYGYTF
length: 12; J: TRBJ2-6; V: TRBV6-6; CDR3: CASSYEANVLTF
length: 14; J: TRBJ2-7; V: TRBV6-1; CDR3: CASYKDRFSYEQYF
length: 11; J: TRBJ2-1; V: TRBV5-1; CDR3: CASSLGGEQFF
length: 15; J: TRBJ1-4; V: TRBV4-1; CDR3: CASSLFSGGGEKLFF
length: 17; J: TRBJ2-2; V: TRBV9; CDR3: CASSVAGLVASTGELFF
length: 14; J: TRBJ1-6; V: TRBV28; CDR3: CASSAGRGDSPLHF